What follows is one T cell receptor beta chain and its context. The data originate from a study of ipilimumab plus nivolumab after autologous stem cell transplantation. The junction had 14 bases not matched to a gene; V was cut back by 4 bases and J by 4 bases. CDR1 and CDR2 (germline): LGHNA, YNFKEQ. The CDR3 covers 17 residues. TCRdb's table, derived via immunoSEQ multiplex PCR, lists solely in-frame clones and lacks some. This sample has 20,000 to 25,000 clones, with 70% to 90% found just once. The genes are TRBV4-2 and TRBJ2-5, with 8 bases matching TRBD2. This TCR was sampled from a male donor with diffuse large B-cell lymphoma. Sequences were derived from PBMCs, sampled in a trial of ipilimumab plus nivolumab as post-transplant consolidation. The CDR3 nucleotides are TGTGCCAGCAGCCGATACACGAGCGGGGGCGCCCCAGAGACCCAGTACTTC. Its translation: CASSRYTSGGAPETQYF.